The T cell receptor (beta chain) described here comes from a study of T cells in localized non-small cell lung cancer. Study-wide results and caveats: Of the top 100 tumor clones, median 57 were in adjacent lung, approximately 28 among its top 100. Longer overall survival accompanied higher blood T cell density.

In its sample, this clone was seen once. Its antigen is not known. Other DNA sequences in the same sample also yield this CDR3. CDR3 length: 12 amino acids. The V gene's germline CDR1 is SGHRS and CDR2 YFSETQ. Trimming pared 7 bases from V and 10 bases from J, leaving 18 bases between. Libraries were prepared by immunoSEQ multiplex PCR; TCRdb keeps only in-frame clonotypes and omits some of them. Of 15,000 to 20,000 clones in the sample, roughly four fifths were seen once. The origin of this receptor is a female donor of 60 years or more with stage I lung adenocarcinoma. V gene TRBV5-1 combines with J gene TRBJ2-7; the D gene could be TRBD1 or TRBD2 (5 bases each). Sequenced here: peripheral blood, sampled before any cancer treatment. The CDR3 loop reads CASGTDGTRQYF. The CDR3 nucleotides read TGCGCCAGCGGGACCGACGGGACCAGACAGTACTTC.